The T cell receptor (beta chain) under discussion was sequenced for a study of T-cell reconstitution after alpha-beta-depleted transplantation in children. Study-level points and caveats: Expanded clones from the graft, numbering several hundred, reportedly supplied alpha-beta T cells about two months after transplant. Some patients' high day-60 TCRbeta diversity was attributed to recipient cells surviving conditioning.

Points on this clonotype: Antigen: not known.

Unique molecular identifiers were incorporated when the TCRbeta library was constructed. TCRdb analysed the PCR reads with MiXCR anew, one entry per CDR3 protein. Among more than 40,000 distinct CDR3 sequences, roughly 50% were seen once, and the ten largest hold under 40%. V gave up 5 bases and J gave up 4 bases, with 12 bases separating them. The CDR3 is made up of 13 amino acids. Per germline, CDR1 SQVTM and CDR2 ANQGSEA. The TCR sequence derives from a boy less than two years old with SCID, due to receive a stem cell transplant. The chain joins TRBV29-1 to TRBJ2-1; perhaps D is TRBD1 or TRBD2 (5 bases each). Source: peripheral blood, taken before TCRalphabeta/CD19-depleted stem cell transplant. CDR3 in amino acids: CSVSPGAYNEQFF. The CDR3 nucleotides read TGCAGCGTTAGCCCCGGGGCGTACAATGAGCAGTTCTTC.